This TCR beta chain is drawn from a study of OX40 agonist ivuxolimab in advanced cancers. For the study at large: Each dose-escalation patient presented with hepatocellular carcinoma, melanoma, renal cell or head and neck cancer.

V dropped 10 bases and J dropped 3 bases, with 18 bases sitting between them. This CDR3 has 14 amino acids. Germline CDR1 reads MDHEN; CDR2 reads SYDVKM. Assay used: immunoSEQ multiplex PCR; TCRdb lists only in-frame clones, some missing. The table has 60,000 to 80,000 clones, approximately 82% seen once. This chain uses TRBV28 with TRBJ1-1; D remains ambiguous. The sequence came from an adult with an advanced solid tumor such as melanoma, head and neck, liver or kidney cancer. Source: CD4+ or CD8+ T cells sorted from blood, taken in a trial of the OX40 agonist ivuxolimab. The CDR3 region is CATDRYRRDTEAFF. CDR3 DNA sequence: TGTGCCACCGATCGCTATAGGAGGGACACTGAAGCTTTCTTT.